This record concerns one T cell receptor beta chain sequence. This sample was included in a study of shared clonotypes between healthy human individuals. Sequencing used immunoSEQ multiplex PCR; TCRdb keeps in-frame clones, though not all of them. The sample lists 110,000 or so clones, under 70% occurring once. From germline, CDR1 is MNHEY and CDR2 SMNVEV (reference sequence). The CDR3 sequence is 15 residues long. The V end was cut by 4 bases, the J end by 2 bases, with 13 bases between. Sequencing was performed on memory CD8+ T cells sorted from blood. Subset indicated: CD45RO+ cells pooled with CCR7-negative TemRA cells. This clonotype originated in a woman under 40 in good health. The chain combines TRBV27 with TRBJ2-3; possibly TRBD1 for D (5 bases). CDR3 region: CASSWGRVFTDTQYF. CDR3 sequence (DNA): TGTGCCAGCAGTTGGGGCAGGGTGTTCACAGATACGCAGTATTTT.